Presented here are 30 T cell receptor beta chains from one specimen sequenced in a study of shared clonotypes between healthy human individuals. Assay used: immunoSEQ multiplex PCR; TCRdb lists only in-frame clones, some missing. Here the sample spans 760,000 or so clones, approximately 96% being singletons. Positive CCR7 selection of CD45RO-negative cells yielded the naive CD8 cells, and terminally differentiated effector memory CD45RA+ cells were excluded. The sequenced material came from naive CD8+ T cells sorted from blood. The receptors shown here come from a man in his thirties or forties in good health.

The count of this clone is one. V gene TRBV6-1 combines with J gene TRBJ2-1; D gene uncertain. This CDR3 is built from 13 residues. Germline loops: CDR1 MNHNS, CDR2 SASEGT. V lost 7 bases to trimming and J lost 0 bases, with 7 bases between them. CDR3 coding DNA: TGTGCCAGCATAAAGGACTCCTACAATGAGCAGTTCTTC. It translates to CASIKDSYNEQFF.

This chain uses TRBV4-1 with TRBJ2-7; TRBD1 matches 9 bases. Germline CDR1 and CDR2: MGHRA and YSYEKL. V shed 1 base and J 5 bases; nucleotides not matched to a gene: 3. CDR3 length: 14 residues. The CDR3 DNA reads TGCGCCAGCAGCCAAGGGACAGGGGCGCACGAGCAGTACTTC. It yields the protein CASSQGTGAHEQYF.

This chain connects TRBV5-4 to TRBJ2-7; no definite D call. Trimming removed 2 bases from V and 5 bases from J, with 8 bases in between. CDR3 length: 12 residues. The V gene's germline CDR1 is SGHNT and CDR2 YYREEE (reference sequence). The CDR3, as DNA: TGTGCCAGCAGCTTCGAAGCCCACGAGCAGTACTTC. Residues: CASSFEAHEQYF.

For the CDR3, the DNA is TGTGCCAGCAGTGAAGCCAGGGGACATACTCTCTACGAGCAGTACTTC. Translated, it gives CASSEARGHTLYEQYF. V usage is TRBV6-1 and J usage is TRBJ2-7; maybe TRBD1 (6 bases). Germline CDR1 MNHNS, CDR2 SASEGT. Between the trimmed V and J ends, which lost 0 bases and 3 bases, there was a span of 15 bases. This CDR3 has 16 amino acids.

V is TRBV7-9 and J is TRBJ2-1; TRBD1 matches 7 bases. V was clipped by 1 base and J by 7 bases; unmatched bases: 7. Germline V gene sequence: CDR1 SEHNR, CDR2 FQNEAQ (reference sequence). The CDR3 totals 15 residues. The DNA of the CDR3 is TGTGCCAGCAGCTTAGGACAGGGACGGCTAAATGAGCAGTTCTTC. Protein: CASSLGQGRLNEQFF.

In this sample, this clone turned up once. The gene calls are TRBV27 and TRBJ2-2, with 10 bases lining up with TRBD2. The length of the CDR3 is 19 residues. Germline CDR1 MNHEY, CDR2 SMNVEV (reference sequence). The trim removed 5 bases at V and 0 bases at J, leaving 12 bases unmatched. CDR3 DNA: TGTGCCAGCAGTCCCGCCCGGACTAGCGGAAACTCGAACACCGGGGAGCTGTTTTTT. Translation: CASSPARTSGNSNTGELFF.

The chain has TRBV14 and TRBJ1-2; perhaps TRBD1 as D (6 bases). V gave up 4 bases and J gave up 6 bases, with 24 bases separating them. Looked up from germline, CDR1 is SGHDN and CDR2 is FVKESK. The CDR3 has 17 residues. CDR3 sequence (DNA): TGTGCCAGCAGCCGCACACGAGGGGGAGATAAGTTCAATGGCTACACCTTC. Its translation: CASSRTRGGDKFNGYTF. The full variable domain, rest sourced from reference TRBV14 and TRBJ1-2, is EAGVTQFPSHSVIEKGQTVTLRCDPISGHDNLYWYRRVMGKEIKFLLHFVKESKQDESGMPNNRFLAERTGGTYSTLKVQPAELEDSGVYFCASSRTRGGDKFNGYTFGSGTRLTVV.

The V call is TRBV27, the J call TRBJ2-7, with a tentative D call TRBD1 (6 bases). CDR1 is MNHEY, CDR2 SMNVEV, per germline (reference sequence). The V end lost 5 bases, the J end lost 6 bases, and 14 bases lay between the germline ends. This CDR3 spans 13 amino acids. The CDR3 spells CASSPNLRGEQYF. Here the CDR3 DNA reads TGTGCCAGCAGTCCCAACCTCAGGGGCGAGCAGTACTTC.

V is TRBV27 and J is TRBJ2-7; 7 positions match TRBD1. Germline V gene sequence: CDR1 MNHEY, CDR2 SMNVEV (reference sequence). Trimming removed 5 bases from V and 2 bases from J; junction bases left unmatched: 15. The CDR3 totals 17 residues. Here the CDR3 DNA reads TGTGCCAGCAGTCCGGCCATTGGTACAGGGGCCCCCTACGAGCAGTACTTC. This gives the protein CASSPAIGTGAPYEQYF.

V and J are TRBV14 and TRBJ2-3; TRBD1 agrees at 7 bases. Unmatched junction bases numbered 6, after V lost 1 base and J lost 14 bases. The V gene's germline CDR1 is SGHDN and CDR2 FVKESK. This CDR3 comprises 12 residues. CDR3 DNA sequence: TGTGCCAGCAGCCAAGTCACAGGGGAAGCGTATTTT. Translation gives CASSQVTGEAYF.

This chain uses TRBV6-1 with TRBJ2-7; the D gene is possibly TRBD1 (6 bases). V was shortened by 4 bases and J by 3 bases, with 10 bases between the two germline ends. Germline CDR1 MNHNS, CDR2 SASEGT. CDR3 size: 13 residues. This chain's CDR3 is CASSADRFYEQYF. The CDR3 nucleotides are TGTGCCAGCAGTGCAGACAGGTTCTACGAGCAGTACTTC.

V is TRBV2 and J is TRBJ2-5, with 7 bases aligning to TRBD2. J was trimmed by 5 bases and V by 4 bases; bases with no gene match: 4. This CDR3 spans 13 amino acids. Germline-derived CDR1 and CDR2 are SNHLY and FYNNEI. CDR3 region: CASSAPGGETQYF. In DNA form, the CDR3 reads TGTGCCAGCAGTGCTCCGGGAGGTGAGACCCAGTACTTC.

This chain's CDR3 is CASSLRTGDADTQYF. The CDR3 DNA follows: TGTGCCAGCAGCCTCCGGACAGGGGATGCAGATACGCAGTATTTT. The V gene is TRBV13, the J gene TRBJ2-3, with TRBD1 matching over 9 bases. Trimming removed 5 bases from V and 4 bases from J; junction bases left unmatched: 7. Germline V gene lookup returns CDR1 PRHDT and CDR2 FYEKMQ (reference sequence). This CDR3 contains 15 residues. Full variable domain (rest looked up from reference TRBV13 and TRBJ2-3): AAGVIQSPRHLIKEKRETATLKCYPIPRHDTVYWYQQGPGQDPQFLISFYEKMQSDKGSIPDRFSAQQFSDYHSELNMSSLELGDSALYFCASSLRTGDADTQYFGPGTRLTVL.

CDR3 sequence reads: CSVAASGREAGELFF. The CDR3 nucleotides are TGCAGCGTTGCGGCTAGCGGGAGAGAAGCCGGGGAGCTGTTTTTT. The chain combines TRBV29-1 with TRBJ2-2; the match to TRBD2 covers 10 bases. The CDR3 loop spans 15 amino acids. J was trimmed by 6 bases and V by 4 bases; bases with no gene match: 8. Per germline, CDR1 SQVTM and CDR2 ANQGSEA.

The rearrangement links TRBV27 to TRBJ2-1; 9 bases map to TRBD2. After removal of 2 bases from V and 4 bases from J, the junction contained 3 bases not matched to a gene. This CDR3 is built from 15 residues. The germline gives CDR1 MNHEY, CDR2 SMNVEV (reference sequence). The CDR3 sequence is CASSLLAGQYNEQFF. CDR3 nucleotide sequence: TGTGCCAGCAGTTTACTAGCGGGACAATACAATGAGCAGTTCTTC.

For this clone: This may stem from a read error, because a much larger clone lies one nucleotide away. The V gene is TRBV6-6, the J gene TRBJ2-7; D is possibly TRBD2 (5 bases). CDR1 MNHNY and CDR2 SVGAGI come from the germline V gene (reference sequence). This CDR3 contains 12 residues. With 6 bases removed from V and 0 bases from J, the gap between germline ends came to 6 bases. DNA for the CDR3: TGTGCCAGCAGGGGGAGCTCCTACGAGCAGTACTTC. This sequence encodes CASRGSSYEQYF.

V usage is TRBV15 and J usage is TRBJ2-5, with D perhaps matching TRBD2 (6 bases). Germline V gene sequence: CDR1 LNHNV, CDR2 YYDKDF (reference sequence). The CDR3 is made up of 14 amino acids. V was clipped by 3 bases and J by 4 bases, with 12 bases between them. CDR3 loop: CATSRTGVAETQYF. Here the CDR3 DNA reads TGTGCCACCAGCAGGACGGGGGTAGCAGAGACCCAGTACTTC.

The chain links TRBV29-1 to TRBJ2-2, with TRBD1 matching 8 bases. V lost 7 bases, J lost 1 base, and 8 bases stayed unmatched. The CDR3 length is 15 residues. The germline gives CDR1 SQVTM, CDR2 ANQGSEA. The DNA of the CDR3 is TGCAGCGCAAGACCCAGGGGGCAGAACACCGGGGAGCTGTTTTTT. This sequence encodes CSARPRGQNTGELFF.

The chain recombines TRBV5-6 with TRBJ2-7; D is perhaps TRBD2 (6 bases). Germline V gives CDR1 SGHDT, CDR2 YYEEEE. The CDR3 is made up of 15 amino acids. V was clipped by 0 bases and J by 2 bases, with 12 bases between them. CDR3 in amino acids: CASSLGGGVTYEQYF. DNA for the CDR3: TGTGCCAGCAGCTTGGGAGGCGGGGTGACCTACGAGCAGTACTTC.

On this clone itself: Other DNA sequences in the sample encode the same CDR3. The chain's CDR3 is CASSLSGSGYNEQFF. CDR3 bases: TGTGCCAGCAGTTTATCGGGTAGCGGATACAATGAGCAGTTCTTC. This chain joins TRBV27 and TRBJ2-1, with D possibly TRBD2 on 6 matching bases. The ends were cut back, 0 bases at V and 4 bases at J, with 10 bases in the middle. The CDR3 loop spans 15 amino acids. Germline values: CDR1 MNHEY, CDR2 SMNVEV (reference sequence).

CDR3 protein: CASSKRTSGRSYNEQFF. As DNA, the CDR3 is TGTGCCAGCAGTAAAAGGACTAGCGGGAGGTCCTACAATGAGCAGTTCTTC. The rearrangement links TRBV27 to TRBJ2-1; 14 nucleotides align to TRBD2. V lost 5 bases, J lost 1 base, and 4 bases stayed unmatched. The V gene's germline CDR1 is MNHEY and CDR2 SMNVEV (reference sequence). The CDR3 is made up of 17 amino acids.

V gene TRBV7-6 combines with J gene TRBJ2-7; possibly TRBD2 for D (6 bases). CDR1 is SGHVS and CDR2 is FNYEAQ in the germline V gene. V dropped 1 base and J dropped 7 bases, with 17 bases sitting between them. The CDR3 totals 15 residues. The CDR3 bases are TGTGCCAGCAGCTTAGGAGGGTCCCGGGGGAGAGAGCAGTACTTC. The encoded protein is CASSLGGSRGREQYF.

The J gene is TRBJ2-7, the V gene TRBV6-1; the D gene is possibly TRBD2 (5 bases). The CDR3 is made up of 15 amino acids. CDR1 MNHNS and CDR2 SASEGT come from the germline V gene. Trimming shortened V by 1 base and J by 10 bases, and 20 bases separated the two germline ends. For the CDR3, the DNA is TGTGCCAGCAGTGAAGAATCATGGACCGGAGGCGAACAGTACTTC. This gives the protein CASSEESWTGGEQYF.

V and J are TRBV19 and TRBJ1-5; no clear D gene. The V end was cut by 10 bases, the J end by 8 bases, with 15 bases between. Germline V gives CDR1 LNHDA, CDR2 SQIVND (reference sequence). This CDR3 comprises 12 residues. The CDR3: CATSPRLEPQHF. In DNA, the CDR3 is TGTGCCACAAGCCCTCGGTTGGAGCCCCAGCATTTT.

This clone has just one count. The chain carries TRBV2 and TRBJ2-7; D perhaps matches TRBD2 (6 bases). The CDR3 has 14 amino acids. Per the germline V gene, CDR1 is SNHLY and CDR2 is FYNNEI. Trimming removed 7 bases at V and 4 bases at J, with 17 bases between. The CDR3 DNA is TGTGCCAGCATGGGTTTCCCTGCGGGGTACGAGCAGTACTTC. It is translated as CASMGFPAGYEQYF.

The J gene is TRBJ2-3, the V gene TRBV27; D possibly matches TRBD1 or TRBD2 (6 bases each). V lost 8 bases to trimming and J lost 6 bases, with 18 bases between them. This CDR3 spans 14 amino acids. Looked up from germline, CDR1 is MNHEY and CDR2 is SMNVEV (reference sequence). The chain's CDR3 is CASGGPPTGDTQYF. The CDR3 DNA sequence: TGTGCCAGCGGGGGGCCCCCGACTGGGGATACGCAGTATTTT.

V gene TRBV2 combines with J gene TRBJ2-2, with no clear D. This CDR3 has 18 residues. V was trimmed by 0 bases and J by 10 bases, leaving 24 bases between them. Per the germline V gene, CDR1 is SNHLY and CDR2 is FYNNEI. The CDR3 bases are TGTGCCAGCAGTGAAGCGCCCCGCTTCGAGAGTTGGGATAAGGAGCTGTTTTTT. This codes for CASSEAPRFESWDKELFF.

This clone was seen only once. DNA of the CDR3: TGTGCCAGCAGGCGCCGGGACAGCTTCAATCAGCCCCAGCATTTT. Encoded protein: CASRRRDSFNQPQHF. V and J are TRBV28 and TRBJ1-5, with TRBD1 matching over 7 bases. Germline CDR1 MDHEN, CDR2 SYDVKM. This CDR3 comprises 15 residues. V shed 6 bases, J shed 3 bases, and the junction held 8 bases outside the gene matches.

V and J are TRBV11-1 and TRBJ1-1; D possibly corresponds to TRBD1 (5 bases). This CDR3 spans 13 amino acids. Between the trimmed V and J ends, which lost 1 base and 4 bases, there was a span of 7 bases. Germline CDR1 is SGHAT and CDR2 is FQDESV (reference sequence). In DNA, the CDR3 is TGTGCCAGCAGCTTAGGAAGGGGCACTGAAGCTTTCTTT. Its translation: CASSLGRGTEAFF. Complete variable domain (other parts from reference TRBV11-1 and TRBJ1-1): EAEVAQSPRYKITEKSQAVAFWCDPISGHATLYWYRQILGQGPELLVQFQDESVVDDSQLPKDRFSAERLKGVDSTLKIQPAELGDSAMYLCASSLGRGTEAFFGQGTRLTVV.

Only one count was recorded for this clone. The chain links TRBV29-1 to TRBJ2-7; possibly TRBD2 for D (6 bases). CDR1 and CDR2 (germline): SQVTM, ANQGSEA. V lost 0 bases and J 1 base, leaving 13 bases between the germline ends. The CDR3 spans 15 residues. CDR3 nucleotide sequence: TGCAGCGTTGAAGATATCAGCGGAGGGTCCTACGAGCAGTACTTC. Translated: CSVEDISGGSYEQYF.